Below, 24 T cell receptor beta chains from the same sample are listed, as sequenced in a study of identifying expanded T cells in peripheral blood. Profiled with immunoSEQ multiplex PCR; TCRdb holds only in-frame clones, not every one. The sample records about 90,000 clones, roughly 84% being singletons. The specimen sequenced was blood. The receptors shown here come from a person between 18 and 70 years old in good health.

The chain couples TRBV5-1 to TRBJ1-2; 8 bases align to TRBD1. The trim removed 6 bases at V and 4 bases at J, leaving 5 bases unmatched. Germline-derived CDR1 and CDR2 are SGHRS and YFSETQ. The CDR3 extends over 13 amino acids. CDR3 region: CASTYDRGYGYTF. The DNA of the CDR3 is TGCGCCAGCACCTATGACAGGGGCTATGGCTACACCTTC.

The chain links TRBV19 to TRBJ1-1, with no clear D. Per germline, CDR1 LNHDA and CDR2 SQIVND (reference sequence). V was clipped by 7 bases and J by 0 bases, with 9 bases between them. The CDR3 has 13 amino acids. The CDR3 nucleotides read TGTGCCAGTACTAAACAGATGAACACTGAAGCTTTCTTT. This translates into CASTKQMNTEAFF.

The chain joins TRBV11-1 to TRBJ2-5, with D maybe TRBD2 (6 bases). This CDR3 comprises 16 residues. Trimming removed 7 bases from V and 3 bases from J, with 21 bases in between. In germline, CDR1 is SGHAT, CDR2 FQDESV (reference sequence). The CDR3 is CASTAGKSPFKETQYF. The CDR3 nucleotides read TGTGCCAGCACCGCGGGAAAGAGCCCGTTTAAAGAGACCCAGTACTTC. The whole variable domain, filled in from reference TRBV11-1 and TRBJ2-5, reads EAEVAQSPRYKITEKSQAVAFWCDPISGHATLYWYRQILGQGPELLVQFQDESVVDDSQLPKDRFSAERLKGVDSTLKIQPAELGDSAMYLCASTAGKSPFKETQYFGPGTRLLVL.

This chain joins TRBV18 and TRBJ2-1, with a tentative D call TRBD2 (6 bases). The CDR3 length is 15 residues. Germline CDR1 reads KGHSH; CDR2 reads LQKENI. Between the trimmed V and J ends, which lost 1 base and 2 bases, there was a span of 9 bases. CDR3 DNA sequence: TGTGCCAGCTCACCACGCGGGGAGACCTACAATGAGCAGTTCTTC. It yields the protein CASSPRGETYNEQFF.

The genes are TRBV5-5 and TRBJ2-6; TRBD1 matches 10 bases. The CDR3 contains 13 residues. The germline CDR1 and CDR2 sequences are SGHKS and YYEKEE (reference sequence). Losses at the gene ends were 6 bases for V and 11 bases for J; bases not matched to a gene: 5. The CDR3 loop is CASIRQGADVLTF. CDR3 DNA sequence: TGTGCCAGCATCCGACAGGGGGCGGACGTCCTGACTTTC.

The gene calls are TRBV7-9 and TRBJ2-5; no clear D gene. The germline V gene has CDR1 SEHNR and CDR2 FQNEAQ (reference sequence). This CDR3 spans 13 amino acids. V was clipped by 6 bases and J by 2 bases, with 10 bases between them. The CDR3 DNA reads TGTGCCAGCAGATTGGGAAGGCAAGAGACCCAGTACTTC. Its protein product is CASRLGRQETQYF.

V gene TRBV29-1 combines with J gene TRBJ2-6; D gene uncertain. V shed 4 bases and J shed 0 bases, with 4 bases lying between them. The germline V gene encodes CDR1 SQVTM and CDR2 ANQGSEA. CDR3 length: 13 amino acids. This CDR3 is CSVGSSGANVLTF. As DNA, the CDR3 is TGCAGCGTTGGCAGCTCTGGGGCCAACGTCCTGACTTTC.

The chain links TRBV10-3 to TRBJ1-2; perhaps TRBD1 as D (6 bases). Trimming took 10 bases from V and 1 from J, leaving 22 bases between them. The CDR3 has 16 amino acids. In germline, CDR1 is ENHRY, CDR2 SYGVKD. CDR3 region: CATHPGTGQNNYGYTF. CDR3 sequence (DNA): TGTGCCACGCACCCGGGCACAGGGCAGAATAACTATGGCTACACCTTC.

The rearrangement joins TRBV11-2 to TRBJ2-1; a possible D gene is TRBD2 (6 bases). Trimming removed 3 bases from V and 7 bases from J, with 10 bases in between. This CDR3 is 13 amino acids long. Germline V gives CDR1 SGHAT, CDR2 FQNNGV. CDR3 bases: TGTGCCAGCAGCTTTCCGGGGGTAAATGAGCAGTTCTTC. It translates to CASSFPGVNEQFF.

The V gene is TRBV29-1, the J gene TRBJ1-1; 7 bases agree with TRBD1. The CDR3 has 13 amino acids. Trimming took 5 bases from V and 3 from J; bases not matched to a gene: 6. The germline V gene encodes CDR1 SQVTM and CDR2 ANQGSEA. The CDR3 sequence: CSVREGADTEAFF. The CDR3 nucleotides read TGCAGCGTTCGTGAGGGGGCGGACACTGAAGCTTTCTTT.

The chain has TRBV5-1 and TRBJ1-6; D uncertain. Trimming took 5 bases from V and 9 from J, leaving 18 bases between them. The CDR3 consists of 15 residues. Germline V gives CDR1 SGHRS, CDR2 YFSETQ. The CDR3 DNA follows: TGCGCCAGCAGTCGAGGACGAGTAGCGGGTTCACCCCTCCACTTT. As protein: CASSRGRVAGSPLHF. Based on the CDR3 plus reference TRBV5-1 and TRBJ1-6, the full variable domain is KAGVTQTPRYLIKTRGQQVTLSCSPISGHRSVSWYQQTPGQGLQFLFEYFSETQRNKGNFPGRFSGRQFSNSRSEMNVSTLELGDSALYLCASSRGRVAGSPLHFGNGTRLTVT.

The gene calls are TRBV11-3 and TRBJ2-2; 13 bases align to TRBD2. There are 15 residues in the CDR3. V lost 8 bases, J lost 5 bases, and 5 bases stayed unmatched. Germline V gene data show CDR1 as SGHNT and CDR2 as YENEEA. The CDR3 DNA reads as TGTGCCAGCCATCGACTAGCGGGGGGAACCGGGGAGCTGTTTTTT. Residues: CASHRLAGGTGELFF.

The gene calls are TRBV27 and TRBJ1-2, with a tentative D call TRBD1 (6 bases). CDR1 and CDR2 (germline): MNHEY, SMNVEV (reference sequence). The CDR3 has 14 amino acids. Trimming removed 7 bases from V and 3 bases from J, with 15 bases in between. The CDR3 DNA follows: TGTGCCAGCACCCCCAAGGGGGGTTACTATGGCTACACCTTC. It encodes CASTPKGGYYGYTF.

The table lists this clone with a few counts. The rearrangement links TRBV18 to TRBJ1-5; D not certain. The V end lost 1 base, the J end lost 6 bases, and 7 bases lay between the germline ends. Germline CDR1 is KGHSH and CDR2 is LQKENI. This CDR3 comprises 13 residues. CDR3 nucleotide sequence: TGTGCCAGCTCACCACGACACGGTCAGCCCCAGCATTTT. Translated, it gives CASSPRHGQPQHF.

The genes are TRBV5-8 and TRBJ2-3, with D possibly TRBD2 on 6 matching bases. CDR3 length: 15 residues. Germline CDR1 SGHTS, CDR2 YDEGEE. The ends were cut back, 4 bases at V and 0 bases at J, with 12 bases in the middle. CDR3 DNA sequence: TGTGCCAGCAGCCCGGAGGGGACTAGCACAGATACGCAGTATTTT. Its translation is CASSPEGTSTDTQYF.

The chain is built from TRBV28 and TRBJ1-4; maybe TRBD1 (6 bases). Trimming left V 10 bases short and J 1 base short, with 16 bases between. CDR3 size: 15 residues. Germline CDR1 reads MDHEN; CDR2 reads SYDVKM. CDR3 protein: CATVGAQGTNEKLFF. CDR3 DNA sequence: TGTGCCACCGTTGGGGCACAGGGAACTAATGAAAAACTGTTTTTT.

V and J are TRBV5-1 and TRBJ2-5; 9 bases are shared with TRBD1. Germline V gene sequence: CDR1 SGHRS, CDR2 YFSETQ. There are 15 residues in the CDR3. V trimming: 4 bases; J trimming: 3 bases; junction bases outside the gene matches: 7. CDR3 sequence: CASSETGGREETQYF. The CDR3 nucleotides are TGCGCCAGCAGCGAAACAGGGGGCCGGGAAGAGACCCAGTACTTC.

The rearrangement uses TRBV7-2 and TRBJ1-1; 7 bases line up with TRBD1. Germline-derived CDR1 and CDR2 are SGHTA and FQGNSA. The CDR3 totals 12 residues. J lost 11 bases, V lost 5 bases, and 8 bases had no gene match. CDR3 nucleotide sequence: TGTGCCAGCAGCCCCCGCACAGGGGACGCTTTCTTT. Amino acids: CASSPRTGDAFF. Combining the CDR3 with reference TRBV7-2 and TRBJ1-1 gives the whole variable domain GAGVSQSPSNKVTEKGKDVELRCDPISGHTALYWYRQSLGQGLEFLIYFQGNSAPDKSGLPSDRFSAERTGGSVSTLTIQRTQQEDSAVYLCASSPRTGDAFFGQGTRLTVV.

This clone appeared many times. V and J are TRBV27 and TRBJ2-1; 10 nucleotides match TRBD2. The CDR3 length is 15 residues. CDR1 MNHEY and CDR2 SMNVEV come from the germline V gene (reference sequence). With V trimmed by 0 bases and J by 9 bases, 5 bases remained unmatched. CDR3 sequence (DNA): TGTGCCAGCAGTTTATCCAGCGGGGGGGCCACTGAGCAGTTCTTC. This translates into CASSLSSGGATEQFF.

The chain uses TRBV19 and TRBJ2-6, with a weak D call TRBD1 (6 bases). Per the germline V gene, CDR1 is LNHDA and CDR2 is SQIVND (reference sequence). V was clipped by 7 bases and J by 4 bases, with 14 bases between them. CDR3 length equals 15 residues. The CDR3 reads CASTFRGTGANVLTF. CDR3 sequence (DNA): TGTGCCAGTACCTTCAGGGGAACCGGGGCCAACGTCCTGACTTTC.

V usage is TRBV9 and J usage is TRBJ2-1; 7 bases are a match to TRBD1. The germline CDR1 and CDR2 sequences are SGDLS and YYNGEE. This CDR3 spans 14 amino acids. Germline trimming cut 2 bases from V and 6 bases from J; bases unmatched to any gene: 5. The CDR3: CASSVRGQTNEQFF. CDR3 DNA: TGTGCCAGCAGCGTCAGGGGACAGACCAATGAGCAGTTCTTC.

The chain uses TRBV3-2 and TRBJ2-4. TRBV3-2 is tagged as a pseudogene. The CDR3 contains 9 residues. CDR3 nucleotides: TGTGCCAGCTGGGACATTCAGTACTTC. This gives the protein CASWDIQYF.

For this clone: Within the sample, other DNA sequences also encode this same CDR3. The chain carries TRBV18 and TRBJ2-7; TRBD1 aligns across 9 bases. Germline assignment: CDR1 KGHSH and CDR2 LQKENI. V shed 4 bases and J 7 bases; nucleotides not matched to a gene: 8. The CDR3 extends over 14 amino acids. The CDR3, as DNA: TGTGCCAGCTCACTGGGACAGGGCAATCATGAGCAGTACTTC. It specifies CASSLGQGNHEQYF.

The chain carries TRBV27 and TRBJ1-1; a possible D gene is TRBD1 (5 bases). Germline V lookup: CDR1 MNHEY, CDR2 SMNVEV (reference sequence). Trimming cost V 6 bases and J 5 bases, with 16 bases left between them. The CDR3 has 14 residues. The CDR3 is CASSHTGGITEAFF. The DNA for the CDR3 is TGTGCCAGCAGCCACACAGGAGGGATAACTGAAGCTTTCTTT.